Below are 14 T cell receptor beta chains sequenced from a single sample in a study of CD8 T cell repertoires and HIV-1 epitope variants. These receptors lack a known antigen. Clones were sequenced by immunoSEQ multiplex PCR, and TCRdb holds only the in-frame ones, with some missing. This table has 2,500 to 3,000 clones, around 73% appearing once. The sample comprised cultured CD8+ T cells derived from PBMCs. The source is a male donor with HIV.

CDR3 coding DNA: TGTGCCAGCAGTTACGCCCAGGGGGGGAGCTACGAGCAGTACTTC. This encodes CASSYAQGGSYEQYF. The rearrangement links TRBV6-6 to TRBJ2-7; D could derive from TRBD1 or TRBD2 (7 bases each). This CDR3 has 15 residues. From germline, CDR1 is MNHNY and CDR2 SVGAGI (reference sequence). Trimming cost V 2 bases and J 3 bases, with 14 bases left between them.

This clone was found a few times. This chain uses TRBV5-8 with TRBJ2-1; TRBD1 is a possible D gene (5 bases). Germline-derived CDR1 and CDR2 are SGHTS and YDEGEE. V was trimmed by 4 bases and J by 8 bases, leaving 13 bases between them. The CDR3 runs 13 residues. For the CDR3, the DNA is TGTGCCAGCAGCGAGCAGGGTAGAGATGAGCAGTTCTTC. It is translated as CASSEQGRDEQFF.

The chain links TRBV9 to TRBJ1-2; TRBD1 aligns across 7 bases. V shed 0 bases and J 0 bases; nucleotides not matched to a gene: 2. The germline V gene encodes CDR1 SGDLS and CDR2 YYNGEE. This CDR3 is 15 amino acids long. The CDR3, as DNA: TGTGCCAGCAGCGTAGCACAGGGGCCTAACTATGGCTACACCTTC. Its protein product is CASSVAQGPNYGYTF. The variable domain in full, with the rest retrieved from reference TRBV9 and TRBJ1-2, is DSGVTQTPKHLITATGQRVTLRCSPRSGDLSVYWYQQSLDQGLQFLIQYYNGEERAKGNILERFSAQQFPDLHSELNLSSLELGDSALYFCASSVAQGPNYGYTFGSGTRLTVV.

The chain is built from TRBV19 and TRBJ2-3; unclear D gene. From germline, CDR1 is LNHDA and CDR2 SQIVND (reference sequence). Trimming stripped 3 bases from V and 4 bases from J, with 8 bases between. The CDR3 runs to 13 residues. CDR3 coding DNA: TGTGCCAGTAGTATTTCCCTGGCAGATACGCAGTATTTT. Residues: CASSISLADTQYF.

The chain joins TRBV29-1 to TRBJ1-3; D is unresolved. V was shortened by 4 bases and J by 0 bases, with 7 bases between the two germline ends. The CDR3 has 13 residues. Germline CDR1 SQVTM, CDR2 ANQGSEA. The DNA of the CDR3 is TGCAGCGTTGTACTTCCCTCTGGAAACACCATATATTTT. It translates to CSVVLPSGNTIYF.

This clone appeared a single time. V is TRBV11-2 and J is TRBJ1-2, with D maybe TRBD1 (6 bases). CDR3 length equals 14 residues. Per germline, CDR1 SGHAT and CDR2 FQNNGV. With 8 bases removed from V and 3 bases from J, the gap between germline ends came to 16 bases. The CDR3 region is CASRGWDTDYGYTF. CDR3 coding DNA: TGTGCCAGCCGTGGTTGGGACACAGACTATGGCTACACCTTC.

The chain has TRBV30 and TRBJ1-3; D is ambiguous. Germline lookup yields CDR1 GTSNPN and CDR2 SVGIG (reference sequence). The CDR3 length is 15 residues. Trimming removed 0 bases from V and 0 bases from J, with 9 bases in between. The CDR3 is CAWSVDSSSGNTIYF. Written as DNA, the CDR3 is TGTGCCTGGAGTGTAGACTCCAGCTCTGGAAACACCATATATTTT.

In DNA, the CDR3 is TGCGCCAGCAGCCAAGACGCCGGACCCTCCTACGAGCAGTACTTC. Its protein is CASSQDAGPSYEQYF. This chain joins TRBV4-3 and TRBJ2-7; no firm D call. The length of the CDR3 is 15 residues. V was trimmed by 0 bases and J by 0 bases, leaving 9 bases between them. The V gene's germline CDR1 is LGHNA and CDR2 YSLEER.

The V call is TRBV27, the J call TRBJ2-7; 11 bases map to TRBD2. With V trimmed by 3 bases and J by 5 bases, 12 bases remained unmatched. The germline V gene encodes CDR1 MNHEY and CDR2 SMNVEV (reference sequence). The CDR3 is 17 residues long. The CDR3 DNA follows: TGTGCCAGCAGTTTTACTACCACTAGCGGGAGTTCCGACGAGCAGTACTTC. It is translated as CASSFTTTSGSSDEQYF.

The gene calls are TRBV4-2 and TRBJ1-1; D ambiguous. The CDR3 length is 12 residues. Between the trimmed V and J ends, which lost 5 bases and 1 base, there was a span of 5 bases. Germline V lookup: CDR1 LGHNA, CDR2 YNFKEQ. CDR3 bases: TGTGCCAGCAGCTTACAGAACACTGAAGCTTTCTTT. Protein: CASSLQNTEAFF.

This chain uses TRBV5-4 with TRBJ1-1, with D unresolved. The ends were cut back, 4 bases at V and 1 base at J, with 17 bases in the middle. This CDR3 is built from 16 residues. Germline V gene sequence: CDR1 SGHNT, CDR2 YYREEE (reference sequence). The CDR3 region is CASSKENSGGNTEAFF. CDR3 DNA sequence: TGTGCCAGCAGCAAAGAAAATTCGGGCGGGAACACTGAAGCTTTCTTT.

The V and J genes are TRBV27 and TRBJ2-3, with a tentative D call TRBD2 (6 bases). V lost 5 bases and J 7 bases, leaving 19 bases between the germline ends. Germline CDR1 MNHEY, CDR2 SMNVEV (reference sequence). The CDR3 length is 15 residues. The CDR3 reads CASSLHGSSTYTQYF. The CDR3, as DNA: TGTGCCAGCAGTCTACACGGGAGCAGTACTTATACGCAGTATTTT.

The chain carries TRBV27 and TRBJ2-7; D possibly corresponds to TRBD1 (6 bases). V shed 2 bases and J shed 0 bases, with 11 bases lying between them. Germline-derived CDR1 and CDR2 are MNHEY and SMNVEV (reference sequence). The CDR3 extends over 15 amino acids. The CDR3 bases are TGTGCCAGCAGTTTAAACAGGGAGAGCTCCTACGAGCAGTACTTC. Protein sequence: CASSLNRESSYEQYF.

By its share, this clone is large. The chain joins TRBV7-9 to TRBJ1-5, with D unclear. V was trimmed by 5 bases and J by 0 bases, leaving 8 bases between them. The length of the CDR3 is 14 residues. Germline loops: CDR1 SEHNR, CDR2 FQNEAQ (reference sequence). CDR3 in DNA: TGTGCCAGCAGCCCGAGCTATAGCAATCAGCCCCAGCATTTT. Its protein product is CASSPSYSNQPQHF.